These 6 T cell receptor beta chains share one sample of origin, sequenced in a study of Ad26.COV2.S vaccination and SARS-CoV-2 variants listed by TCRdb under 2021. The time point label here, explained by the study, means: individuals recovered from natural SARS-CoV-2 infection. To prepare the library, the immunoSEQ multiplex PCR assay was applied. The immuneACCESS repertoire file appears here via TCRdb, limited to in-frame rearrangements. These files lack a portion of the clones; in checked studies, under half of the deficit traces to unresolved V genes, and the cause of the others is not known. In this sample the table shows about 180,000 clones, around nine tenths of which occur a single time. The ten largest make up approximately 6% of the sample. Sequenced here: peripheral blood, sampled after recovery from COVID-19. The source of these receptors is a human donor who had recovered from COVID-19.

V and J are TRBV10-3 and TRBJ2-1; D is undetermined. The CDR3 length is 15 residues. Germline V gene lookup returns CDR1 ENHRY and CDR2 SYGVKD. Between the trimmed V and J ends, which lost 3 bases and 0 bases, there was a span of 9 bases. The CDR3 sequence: CAISEGSSSYNEQFF. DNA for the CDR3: TGTGCCATCAGTGAAGGGTCCAGCTCCTACAATGAGCAGTTCTTC.

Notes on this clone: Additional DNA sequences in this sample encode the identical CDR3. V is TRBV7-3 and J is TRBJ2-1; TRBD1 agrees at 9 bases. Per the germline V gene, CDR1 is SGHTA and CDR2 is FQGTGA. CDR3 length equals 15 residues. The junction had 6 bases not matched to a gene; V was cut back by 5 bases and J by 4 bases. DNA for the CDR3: TGTGCCAGCAGCCTCGACAGGGGGGGTTACAATGAGCAGTTCTTC. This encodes CASSLDRGGYNEQFF.

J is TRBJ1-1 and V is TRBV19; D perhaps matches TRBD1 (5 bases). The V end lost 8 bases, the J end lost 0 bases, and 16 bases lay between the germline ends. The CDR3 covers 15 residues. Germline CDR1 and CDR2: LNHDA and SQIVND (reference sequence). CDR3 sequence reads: CASEMRGGMNTEAFF. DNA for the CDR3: TGTGCCAGTGAAATGAGGGGAGGGATGAACACTGAAGCTTTCTTT.

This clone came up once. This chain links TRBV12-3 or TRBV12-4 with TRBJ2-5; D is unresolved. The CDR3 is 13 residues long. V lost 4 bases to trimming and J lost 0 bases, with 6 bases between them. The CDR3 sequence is CASSSADQETQYF. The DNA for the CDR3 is TGTGCCAGCAGTTCTGCTGACCAAGAGACCCAGTACTTC.

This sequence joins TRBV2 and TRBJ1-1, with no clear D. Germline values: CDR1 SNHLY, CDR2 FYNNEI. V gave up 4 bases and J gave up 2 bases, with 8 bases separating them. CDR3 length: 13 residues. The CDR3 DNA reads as TGTGCCAGCAGTGTAGGTGAAAACACTGAAGCTTTCTTT. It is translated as CASSVGENTEAFF. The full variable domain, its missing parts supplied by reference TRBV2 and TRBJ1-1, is EPEVTQTPSHQVTQMGQEVILRCVPISNHLYFYWYRQILGQKVEFLVSFYNNEISEKSEIFDDQFSVERPDGSNFTLKIRSTKLEDSAMYFCASSVGENTEAFFGQGTRLTVV.

The CDR3 is CASSLPRTGGNYNEQFF. The CDR3 DNA reads TGCGCCAGCAGCTTACCTCGGACAGGGGGCAACTACAATGAGCAGTTCTTC. The rearrangement uses TRBV5-1 and TRBJ2-1, with 11 bases fitting TRBD1. This CDR3 has 17 residues. Losses at the gene ends were 2 bases for V and 3 bases for J; bases not matched to a gene: 7. CDR1 and CDR2 (germline): SGHRS, YFSETQ.